This T cell receptor (beta chain) emerged from a study of neurological immune-mediated disorders. Study findings and constraints: HTLV-1-associated myelopathy displayed the greatest TCR clonal expansion, and multiple sclerosis exhibited the smallest, lower than that of healthy controls.

CDR3 length: 11 amino acids. With 2 bases removed from V and 5 bases from J, the gap between germline ends came to 1 base. Germline assignment: CDR1 SGHVS and CDR2 FNYEAQ. Synthesis of cDNA was accomplished via 5'RACE employing 10-nucleotide random UMIs. TCRdb reprocessed the 5' RACE reads via MiXCR and lists one record per CDR3 protein. Of just under 45,000 distinct CDR3 sequences listed, 20% to 25% are singletons. As to this clonotype: The antigen is not known.

Time point given: technical triplicate 3. Unsorted libraries were generated from 2 million PBMCs. These cells had been stored in RNAlater at -80 C. Specimen: PBMCs. The chain uses TRBV7-6 and TRBJ2-1; D gene ambiguous. The receptor was derived from a man aged 55 to 70 with HTLV-1-associated myelopathy (HAM/TSP). The CDR3 nucleotides are TGTGCCAGCAGCTTAAACAATGAGCAGTTCTTC. As protein: CASSLNNEQFF.